This T cell receptor beta chain was sequenced during a study of cytomegalovirus exposure and HLA in healthy donors (dated by TCRdb to the late 2010s). Looking at the study overall: An earlier analysis of a few hundred of the donors reported roughly 300 Gb of sequence data and around 110 million unique TCR beta sequences obtained from about 180 million T cells. An early release covering about 600 HLA-typed donors comprised 300 to 350 gigabases of sequencing data and roughly 86 million unique TCR sequences. Of the roughly 430 genotyped donors, approximately 82% fell in the genetic ancestry cluster associated with self-reported Caucasian donors. The study was designed to test whether signatures of past pathogen exposure could be identified by cataloging public T cell receptors. The T cell repertoires of 666 subjects were profiled by immunosequencing and related to cytomegalovirus serostatus. Besides the first cohort of 666 subjects, a separate validation cohort made up of around 120 different subjects was used. To predict cytomegalovirus infection status, the study brought together high-throughput TCR immunosequencing, statistical association of individual TCRs with disease status, and machine learning. A later analysis re-examined previously published TCR beta repertoires from several hundred donors and added high-resolution HLA genotyping to investigate patterns of TCR occurrence. In the later analysis, no new phenotypic data were used to find candidate immune exposures; instead, reliance was placed on TCR beta sequences and their occurrence across donors. An earlier analysis of around 580 of the donors used high-throughput TCR beta sequencing to judge whether each TCR beta V gene segment behaved as functional or pseudogenic. Donor age, sex, ethnicity and CMV serostatus were collected together with the repertoire data. Genome-wide SNP genotypes for about three fifths of the roughly 670 donors were used in a later genetic analysis, which treated that subset as a discovery cohort. Every discovery cohort repertoire had been produced on one sequencing platform. HLA typing covered class I and class II loci at four-digit resolution. Typing coverage differed by locus: A, B, C, DRB1 and DQB1 were typed in roughly 629-630 donors, DQA1 in roughly 500, DPA1 in over 600, and DPB1 in around 440. Several DR-DQ haplotypes were handled as single units for association and clustering because linkage in the cohort was strong. On average, 235,054 unique TCR beta nucleotide sequences were sequenced per donor among more than 350 genotyped donors of the cohort, with around 19% of those sequences being non-productive.

The cohort consisted of hundreds of healthy bone marrow donors. At the time of sampling, all cohort members were nominally healthy, though unrecorded immune exposures were likely present. The donor tested CMV seronegative and was one of the 352 seronegative cohort members. Each donor provided a peripheral blood sample, and peripheral blood mononuclear cells were used for TCR beta sequencing. The Qiagen DNeasy Blood Extraction Kit was used to extract genomic DNA from the blood cell samples. The protocol used for the library was the immunoSEQ multiplex PCR assay. The multiplex PCR relied on a mix of 60 forward primers for TCR Vbeta segments and 13 reverse primers for TCR Jbeta segments. The CDR3 region of rearranged TCR beta genes was amplified from genomic DNA with a multiplex PCR assay. Amplified TCR beta libraries were sequenced as 87-base-pair reads on the Illumina HiSeq System. The published analysis was carried out like this. A later analysis tallied roughly 78 million unique TCR beta chains across the 666 repertoires, and 10 million to 11 million of those chains were shared by two or more donors. To remove PCR and sequencing errors, raw reads were error-corrected and collapsed into unique sequences using a nearest-neighbor algorithm that merged closely related sequences. Alignment of CDR3 sequences to IMGT reference sequences was used to assign V, D and J gene segments. For a sequence to be retained, at least a six-nucleotide match to both a V gene segment and a J gene segment was required. Rearrangements were called productive when the CDR3 lacked stop codons and stayed in frame with V and J; all others were non-productive. Following IMGT convention, CDR3 was defined as the stretch from the second conserved V-encoded cysteine up to the conserved J-encoded phenylalanine. The earlier analysis of approximately 590 of the donors excluded any sequence lacking an unambiguous match to a single V gene segment. An earlier analysis of several hundred of the donors called V segments functional above 56.7% productive rearrangements and segregating when the between-donor standard deviation exceeded 5%. A statistical classification framework was built to diagnose cytomegalovirus status from the catalog of TCR beta chain sequences. A later analysis assigned V and J genes by comparing TCR nucleotide sequences with IMGT/GENE-DB human TR gene sequences. In a later analysis, CDR3 sequences and most-parsimonious VDJ recombination scenarios were assigned using the TCRdist pipeline. A later analysis defined each TCR beta chain by its CDR3 amino acid sequence plus V-gene family, and excluded reads lacking a unique V-gene family. As a way to deal with suspected cross-contamination and a sequencing artifact, a later analysis dropped approximately 570 nucleotide sequences that were highly shared and had low generation probability. In a later analysis, a clonal expansion index for each public chain was calculated from normalized within-repertoire ranks of inferred template counts. In a later analysis, generation probabilities were computed using a VDJ recombination model fitted to out-of-frame rearrangements, and the results were checked against IGoR. In a later analysis, TCR-TCR, TCR-HLA and TCR-CMV co-occurrence was scored with hypergeometric tests, and a repertoire-size bias correction was applied to TCR pairs. A later analysis estimated false discovery rates by permuting HLA or CMV assignments 20 times. In a later analysis, co-occurring TCRs were grouped with DBSCAN, and TCRdist sequence similarity was added when clustering was performed within HLA-allele-positive subsets. For co-occurrence clustering, repertoires with fewer than 30,000 or more than 120,000 public chains were excluded, along with about five repertoires with anomalous nucleotide sharing. TCRdb retrieved this table from immuneACCESS and kept in-frame rearrangements only. Not all clones are present; in checked studies, unresolved V genes account for under half, and no reason is known for the remainder. For V, J and clone size, that table is used; D and trimming come from the DNA. This sample gives about 140,000 clones in total; around 80% of them show up just once. The top ten hold about 2.2% of the sample.

Summary of the overall study and its limitations: A later analysis found that most CMV-associated TCR beta chains appeared HLA-restricted, with HLA associations seemingly driven largely by CMV exposure. CMV serostatus was the only immune exposure information available for the cohort. Three of the identified cytomegalovirus-associated TCR beta chains were confirmed in vitro to be specific for cytomegalovirus antigens. A further reported finding was that TCR beta sequences accurately predicted the HLA-A and HLA-B alleles for most subjects in the first cohort. A cluster of highly shared sequence variants was judged likely to represent a technical artifact of the sequencing pipeline. V-gene and J-gene trimming of TCR beta chains was associated with a missense DCLRE1C variant in a later genetic analysis, and the association was replicated in an independent cohort. Because HLA typing was unavailable for some donors at each locus, only the typed subset was used in association tests. It was suggested by the authors that the approach could potentially be generalized to other disease states and immunological phenotypes. In an earlier analysis of more than 450 of the donors, most TCR beta V segments were observed in productive rearrangements about 87% or about 30% of the time, broadly matching IMGT annotations. Most TCR sequences were seen in very few donors, while some public TCRs were found in many individuals. Specific HLA alleles were associated with about 17,000 TCR beta sequences at a false discovery rate of 0.05 in a later analysis. The earlier analysis of 587 of the donors excluded 15 to 20 rarely observed V segments, including chromosome 9 orphons, because counts were too low. In both the original and validation cohorts, the classifier was reported to diagnose cytomegalovirus status with high specificity and sensitivity. Presence/absence analyses assumed roughly uniform sequencing depth across donors, an assumption that may not hold. A later analysis reported that several top co-occurrence clusters appeared linked to parvovirus B19, influenza, CMV and Epstein-Barr virus. In the study, 150 to 200 TCR beta chains were listed as associated with cytomegalovirus. According to a later genetic analysis, donors in an Asian-associated ancestry cluster had fewer N-insertions in productive TCRs than the roughly 700-donor mean. Only TCR beta chains were sequenced in this cohort, and the absence of alpha or paired-chain data limited detectable features. Strong co-occurrence of HLA alleles, especially DR and DQ, made assigning TCR associations to individual alleles difficult. Linkage disequilibrium might explain the correlated functional status among segregating V segments, but an unknown experimental factor could not be ruled out. According to a later analysis, TCR association rates differed among HLA loci, with DRB1 alleles showing the most associated TCRs and HLA-C alleles showing the fewest. In a later analysis, HLA-associated TCR beta chains were found to be more clonally expanded and to have lower generation probabilities than equally common non-associated chains.

Points on this clone: Its antigen is unknown. No per-base quality is available; no much larger clone lies one base away.

The receptor was isolated from a man aged 50 to 59 in good health and CMV-seronegative. Sequenced: PBMCs.

The CDR3 protein: CASSQVAGGYNEQFF. The base sequence is TGTGCCAGCAGCCAAGTAGCGGGGGGTTACAATGAGCAGTTCTTC. The chain was built from TRBV28 and TRBJ2-1; TRBD2 matches 10 bases in the middle. Trimming takes 6 bases off V and 4 bases off J; junction bases not matched to a gene: 6. Including the terminal cysteine and phenylalanine, the CDR3 comprises 15 residues. Only CDR3 DNA is held: 45 bases, read in frame from base 1. Sequences MDHEN (CDR1) and SYDVKM (CDR2) are obtained from the germline V gene.